The table lists the clone carrying this T cell receptor beta chain with many counts. The target antigen is unknown. The V and J ends lost 1 base and 7 bases respectively, with 8 bases between them. Germline lookup yields CDR1 SGHAT and CDR2 FQNNGV. This CDR3 has 13 amino acids. This entry is derived from a study of T cell repertoires in cytomegalovirus infection. Each CDR3 protein is one row after TCRdb ran MiXCR on the reads. The data hold 210,000 or so distinct CDR3 sequences, with 6% to 8% observed a single time. Study-wide points: HLA-C-restricted, CMV-specific TCR beta clonotypes were dominant ex vivo.

The specimen sequenced was PBMCs. This TCR derives from a human donor in good health (CMV status not recorded). Some clones in this sample may be carry-over from other donors' samples. The chain recombines TRBV11-2 with TRBJ2-1; D remains unclear. This CDR3 reads CASSLGRHNEQFF. In DNA form, the CDR3 reads TGTGCCAGCAGCTTAGGGAGACATAATGAGCAGTTCTTC.